This is a list of T cell receptor beta chains from one sample in a study of cytomegalovirus exposure and HLA in healthy donors. The assay was immunoSEQ multiplex PCR, and TCRdb's table has in-frame clones only and misses some. Of around 200,000 clones listed, 81% are singletons. The sample consisted of PBMCs. These receptors came from a woman in her twenties or thirties in good health and CMV-seronegative. The CDR3 runs from the conserved cysteine through the conserved F or W. D genes are given only for firm matches. The size of a clone is reported for some rows only, either as once, few or many, or as a class for expanded clones.

- - TRBJ1-4 TRBV6-6 CASTQGRRDEKLFF TGTGCCAGCACACAGGGACGGAGAGATGAAAAACTGTTTTTT
few - TRBJ1-2 TRBV6-5 CASSLGRVGYTF TGTGCCAGCAGTTTGGGCAGGGTCGGCTACACCTTC
once - TRBJ2-6 TRBV5-1 CASSRVGAHSGANVLTF TGCGCCAGCAGCAGGGTGGGGGCCCACTCTGGGGCCAACGTCCTGACTTTC
- - TRBJ1-1 TRBV6-1 CASTADSTEAFF TGTGCCAGCACCGCAGACTCCACTGAAGCTTTCTTT
- TRBD1 TRBJ1-5 TRBV7-9 CASSSRQGVANQPQHF TGTGCCAGCAGCTCCCGACAGGGGGTTGCGAATCAGCCCCAGCATTTT
- - TRBJ2-6 TRBV15 CATSRQGSGANVLTF TGTGCCACCAGCAGACAGGGTTCTGGGGCCAACGTCCTGACTTTC
- TRBD1 TRBJ1-3 TRBV6-5 CASSYSTGPGNTIYF TGTGCCAGCAGTTACTCGACAGGGCCAGGAAACACCATATATTTT
- TRBD1 TRBJ2-3 TRBV11-2 CASSLDRGADTQYF TGTGCCAGCAGCTTGGACAGGGGGGCAGATACGCAGTATTTT
- TRBD1 TRBJ1-5 TRBV5-5 CASSRTGNSNQPQHF TGTGCCAGCAGTAGGACAGGGAATAGCAATCAGCCCCAGCATTTT
- - TRBJ1-4 TRBV11-2 CASSSQGLVNEKLFF TGTGCCAGCAGCTCACAGGGTCTAGTTAATGAAAAACTGTTTTTT
- TRBD1 TRBJ1-5 TRBV28 CASSSAGQGYQPQHF TGTGCCAGCAGTTCCGCTGGACAGGGGTATCAGCCCCAGCATTTT
many - TRBJ2-2 TRBV5-4 CASSLEVLNSPGELFF TGTGCCAGCAGCTTGGAGGTGTTGAATAGCCCCGGGGAGCTGTTTTTT
- TRBD1 TRBJ2-7 TRBV30 CAWGPGQGALEQYF TGTGCCTGGGGCCCCGGACAGGGGGCTCTCGAGCAGTACTTC
- - TRBJ1-2 TRBV11-2 CASSTPRQHNYGYTF TGTGCCAGCAGCACACCACGACAGCACAACTATGGCTACACCTTC
- - TRBJ1-1 TRBV25-1 CASSGWDISSNTEAFF TGTGCCAGCAGTGGATGGGACATATCCTCGAACACTGAAGCTTTCTTT
- TRBD1 TRBJ2-1 TRBV11-2 CASSFGTGLNEQFF TGTGCCAGCAGCTTCGGGACAGGGTTAAATGAGCAGTTCTTC
- - TRBJ2-5 TRBV5-1 CASSLSTGREETQYF TGCGCCAGCAGCTTGAGTACAGGGAGGGAAGAGACCCAGTACTTC
once TRBD1 TRBJ1-4 TRBV7-6 CASRQAPGGSYGNEKLFF TGTGCCAGCAGGCAAGCCCCAGGGGGCTCTTACGGTAATGAAAAACTGTTTTTT
- - TRBJ1-2 TRBV18 CASSPQARQEADGYTF TGTGCCAGCTCACCGCAGGCGAGACAGGAGGCGGATGGCTACACCTTC
- TRBD1 TRBJ2-5 TRBV2 CASRRDRGRRETQYF TGTGCCAGCAGGCGAGACAGGGGGCGCAGAGAGACCCAGTACTTC
- TRBD1 TRBJ1-6 TRBV4-1 CASSPPDRAGSYNSPLHF TGCGCCAGCAGCCCCCCGGACAGGGCGGGATCCTATAATTCACCCCTCCACTTT
- TRBD1 TRBJ2-7 TRBV19 CASTNRGTHEQYF TGTGCCAGTACAAACAGGGGAACCCACGAGCAGTACTTC
- TRBD1 TRBJ1-1 TRBV30 CAWSVGQGGWSTEAFF TGTGCCTGGAGTGTGGGACAGGGGGGTTGGAGTACTGAAGCTTTCTTT
- - TRBJ2-1 TRBV28 CASSDRRGSSYNEQFF TGTGCCAGCAGTGACCGGAGAGGGAGCTCCTACAATGAGCAGTTCTTC
- - TRBJ2-2 TRBV6-5 CASSYSYGSGTGELFF TGTGCCAGCAGTTACTCGTACGGGAGTGGCACCGGGGAGCTGTTTTTT
- - TRBJ1-1 TRBV29-1 CSVLIRSSTEAFF TGCAGCGTTTTAATTAGGAGTAGCACTGAAGCTTTCTTT
- TRBD1 TRBJ2-5 TRBV4-1 CASSQVDRGGETQYF TGCGCCAGCAGCCAAGTGGACAGGGGAGGGGAGACCCAGTACTTC
- - TRBJ2-1 TRBV5-4 CASSLASEYEQFF TGTGCCAGCAGCTTGGCCTCGGAGTATGAGCAGTTCTTC
- TRBD1 TRBJ1-5 TRBV30 CAWTYRQGPLNQPQHF TGTGCCTGGACATACCGACAGGGCCCACTTAATCAGCCCCAGCATTTT
once - TRBJ1-4 TRBV30 CAWSVGTLREKLFF TGTGCCTGGAGTGTGGGGACATTACGAGAAAAACTGTTTTTT
- TRBD2 TRBJ2-1 TRBV5-6 CASSLVAGANEQFF TGTGCCAGCAGCTTGGTGGCGGGAGCGAATGAGCAGTTCTTC
once TRBD1 TRBJ2-2 TRBV25-1 CASSRGLTTGELFF TGTGCCAGCAGCAGGGGGCTGACCACCGGGGAGCTGTTTTTT
- TRBD1 TRBJ2-7 TRBV5-8 CASSYRDRGTYEQYF TGTGCCAGCAGCTACCGGGACAGGGGTACCTACGAGCAGTACTTC
- TRBD1 TRBJ2-3 TRBV29-1 CSVRDSSSTDTQYF TGCAGCGTTAGGGACAGCTCTAGCACAGATACGCAGTATTTT
- - TRBJ1-1 TRBV6-6 CASSYADTFSEAFF TGTGCCAGCAGTTACGCCGACACATTTTCTGAAGCTTTCTTT
- - TRBJ2-1 TRBV7-2 CASSLGTKVRGNEQFF TGTGCCAGCAGCTTAGGGACTAAAGTGAGGGGCAATGAGCAGTTCTTC
- - TRBJ2-2 TRBV14 CASSQRAGTGELFF TGTGCCAGCAGCCAACGGGCAGGGACCGGGGAGCTGTTTTTT
- TRBD1 TRBJ2-6 TRBV2 CASRTGGLGANVLTF TGTGCCAGCAGGACAGGGGGCTTGGGGGCCAACGTCCTGACTTTC
- TRBD1 TRBJ1-2 TRBV4-1 CASSDPGTARSNYGYTF TGCGCCAGCAGCGACCCCGGGACAGCTCGATCTAACTATGGCTACACCTTC
few - TRBJ1-2 TRBV28 CASSGQGGYTF TGTGCCAGCAGTGGGCAGGGGGGCTACACCTTC
- TRBD1 TRBJ2-7 TRBV18 CASSLVTRGLDEQYF TGTGCCAGCTCATTAGTCACCAGGGGGCTCGACGAGCAGTACTTC
- - TRBJ1-2 TRBV28 CASTPGGEIYGYTF TGTGCCAGCACCCCGGGAGGGGAAATCTATGGCTACACCTTC
- TRBD2 TRBJ2-7 TRBV6-1 CASSGTTSGTISSYEQYF TGTGCCAGCAGTGGTACGACTAGCGGGACCATTAGCTCCTACGAGCAGTACTTC
- TRBD1 TRBJ2-1 TRBV19 CASSPRQGVDEQFF TGTGCCAGTAGTCCACGACAGGGGGTCGATGAGCAGTTCTTC
- - TRBJ2-5 TRBV30 CAWERSAQETQYF TGTGCCTGGGAAAGGTCAGCGCAAGAGACCCAGTACTTC
once - TRBJ2-3 TRBV28 CASSLGGTRTDTQYF TGTGCCAGCAGTTTGGGGGGAACCCGCACAGATACGCAGTATTTT
- - TRBJ2-7 TRBV28 CASSNMAGVFGEQYF TGTGCCAGCAGCAACATGGCAGGGGTCTTCGGCGAGCAGTACTTC